The subject of this entry is one TCR beta chain. The data were taken from a study of blood T cell repertoires in COVID-19. On the study more broadly: Specimens from acute and convalescent COVID-19 originated in the United States, Italy and Spain.

CDR1 and CDR2 (germline): MNHEY, SVGEGT. V lost 4 bases and J lost 7, with 8 bases in between. CDR3 size: 12 residues. The authors' processing: Estimates of nucleated cell counts were drawn from the amplification of reference gene primers. Sequenced by immunoSEQ multiplex PCR; TCRdb stores in-frame clones only, minus some. V and J calls and clone size are as listed in that table; D and trimming were resolved from the DNA. The sample consists of a few hundred thousand clones, roughly 90% of them appearing once. The specimen sequenced was peripheral blood. This clonotype originated in a man younger than 30 with active or convalescent COVID-19. V is TRBV6-2 or TRBV6-3 and J is TRBJ2-1; perhaps TRBD2 as D (5 bases). CDR3 bases: TGTGCCAGCAGTTCTCGGGGAAATGAGCAGTTCTTC. Translation: CASSSRGNEQFF.